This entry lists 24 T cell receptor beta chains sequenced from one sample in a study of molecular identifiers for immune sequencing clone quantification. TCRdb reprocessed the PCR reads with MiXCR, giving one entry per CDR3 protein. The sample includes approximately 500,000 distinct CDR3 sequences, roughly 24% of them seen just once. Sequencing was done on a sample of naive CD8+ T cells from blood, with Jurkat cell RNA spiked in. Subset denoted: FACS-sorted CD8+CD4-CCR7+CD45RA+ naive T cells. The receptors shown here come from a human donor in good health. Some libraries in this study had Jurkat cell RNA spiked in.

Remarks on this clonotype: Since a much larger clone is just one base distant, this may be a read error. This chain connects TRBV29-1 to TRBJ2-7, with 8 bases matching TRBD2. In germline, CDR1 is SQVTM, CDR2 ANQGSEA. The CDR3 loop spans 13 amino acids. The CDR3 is CGVFTSGLYEQYF. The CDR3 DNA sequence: TGCGGCGTCTTTACTAGCGGTCTCTACGAGCAGTACTTC.

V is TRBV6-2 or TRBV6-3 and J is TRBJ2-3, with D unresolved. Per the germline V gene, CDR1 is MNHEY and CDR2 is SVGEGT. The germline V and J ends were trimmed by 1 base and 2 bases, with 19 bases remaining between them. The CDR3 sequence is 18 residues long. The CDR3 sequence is CASSYFAAPTPDTDTQYF. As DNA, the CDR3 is TGTGCCAGCAGTTACTTCGCAGCACCGACACCAGACACAGATACGCAGTATTTT.

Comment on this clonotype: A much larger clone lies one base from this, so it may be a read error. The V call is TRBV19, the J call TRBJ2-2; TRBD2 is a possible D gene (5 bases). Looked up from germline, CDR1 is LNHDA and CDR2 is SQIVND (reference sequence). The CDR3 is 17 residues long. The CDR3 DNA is TGTGCCAGTGGTATGGCGTCCGGGGTCGCGAACACCGGGGAGCTGTTTTTT. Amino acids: CASGMASGVANTGELFF.

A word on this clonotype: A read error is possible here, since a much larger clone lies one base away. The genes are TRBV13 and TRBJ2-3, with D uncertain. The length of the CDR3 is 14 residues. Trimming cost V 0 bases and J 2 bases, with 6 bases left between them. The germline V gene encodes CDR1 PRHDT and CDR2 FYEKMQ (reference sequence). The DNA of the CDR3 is TGTGCCAGCAGCTTAGGGGGTGTCACAGATACGCAGTATTTT. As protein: CASSLGGVTDTQYF.

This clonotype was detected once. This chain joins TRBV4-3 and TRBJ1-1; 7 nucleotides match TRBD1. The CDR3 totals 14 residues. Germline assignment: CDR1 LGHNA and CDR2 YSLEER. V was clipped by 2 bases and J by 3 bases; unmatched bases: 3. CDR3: CASSQRQGYTEAFF. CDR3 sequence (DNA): TGCGCCAGCAGCCAACGACAGGGATACACTGAAGCTTTCTTT.

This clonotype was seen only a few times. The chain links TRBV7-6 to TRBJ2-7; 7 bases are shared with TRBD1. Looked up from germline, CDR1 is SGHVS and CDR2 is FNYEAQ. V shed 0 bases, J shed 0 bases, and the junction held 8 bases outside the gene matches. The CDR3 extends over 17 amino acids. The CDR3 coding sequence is TGTGCCAGCAGCTTAGCGGCCCGGGACAGTAGCTCCTACGAGCAGTACTTC. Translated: CASSLAARDSSSYEQYF.

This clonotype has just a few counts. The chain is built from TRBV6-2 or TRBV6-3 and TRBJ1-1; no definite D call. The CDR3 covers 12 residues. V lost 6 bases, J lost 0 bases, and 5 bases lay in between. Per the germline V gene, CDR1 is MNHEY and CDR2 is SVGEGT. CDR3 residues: CASRILNTEAFF. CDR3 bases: TGTGCCAGCAGGATATTGAACACTGAAGCTTTCTTT.

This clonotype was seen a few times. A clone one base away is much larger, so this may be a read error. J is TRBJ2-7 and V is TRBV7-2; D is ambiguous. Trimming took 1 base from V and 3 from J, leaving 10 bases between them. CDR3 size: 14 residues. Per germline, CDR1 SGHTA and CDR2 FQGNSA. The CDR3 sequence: CASSLEGSHYEQYF. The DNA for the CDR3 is TGTGCCAGCAGCTTAGAAGGCAGCCACTACGAGCAGTACTTC. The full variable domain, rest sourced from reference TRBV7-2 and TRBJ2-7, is GAGVSQSPSNKVTEKGKDVELRCDPISGHTALYWYRQSLGQGLEFLIYFQGNSAPDKSGLPSDRFSAERTGGSVSTLTIQRTQQEDSAVYLCASSLEGSHYEQYFGPGTRLTVT.

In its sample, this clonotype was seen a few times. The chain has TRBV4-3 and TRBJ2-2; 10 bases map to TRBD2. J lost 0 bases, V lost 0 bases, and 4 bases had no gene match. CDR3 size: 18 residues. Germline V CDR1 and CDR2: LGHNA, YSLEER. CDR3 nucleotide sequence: TGCGCCAGCAGCCAAGATGGGCTAGCGGGAGCGAACACCGGGGAGCTGTTTTTT. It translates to CASSQDGLAGANTGELFF.

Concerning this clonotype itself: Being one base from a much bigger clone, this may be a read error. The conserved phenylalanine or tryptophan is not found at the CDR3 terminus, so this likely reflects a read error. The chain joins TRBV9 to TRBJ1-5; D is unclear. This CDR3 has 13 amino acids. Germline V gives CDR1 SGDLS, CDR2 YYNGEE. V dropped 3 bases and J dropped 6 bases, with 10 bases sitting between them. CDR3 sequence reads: CASSAGESQPQHS. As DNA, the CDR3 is TGTGCCAGCAGCGCTGGGGAGAGTCAGCCCCAGCATTCT.

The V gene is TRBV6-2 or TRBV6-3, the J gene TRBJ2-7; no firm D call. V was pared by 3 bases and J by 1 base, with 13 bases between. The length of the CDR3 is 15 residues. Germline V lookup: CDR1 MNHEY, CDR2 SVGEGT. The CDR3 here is CASSYAPDGSYEQYF. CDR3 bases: TGTGCCAGCAGTTATGCCCCGGACGGTTCCTACGAGCAGTACTTC.

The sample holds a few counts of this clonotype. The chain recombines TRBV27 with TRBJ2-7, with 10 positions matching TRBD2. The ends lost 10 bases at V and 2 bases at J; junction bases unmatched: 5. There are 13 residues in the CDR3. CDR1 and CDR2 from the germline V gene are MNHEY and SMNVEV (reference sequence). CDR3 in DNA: TGTGCCACTCATAGCGGGAGGACCTACGAGCAGTACTTC. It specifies CATHSGRTYEQYF.

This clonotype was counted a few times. CDR3 amino acids: CASQGLDTQYF. The CDR3 DNA reads TGTGCCAGCCAGGGGTTAGATACGCAGTATTTT. The rearrangement links TRBV11-2 to TRBJ2-3; possible D gene TRBD1, 6 bases. In germline, CDR1 is SGHAT, CDR2 FQNNGV. Deletions cut 8 bases from V and 5 bases from J, with 8 bases between. The CDR3 consists of 11 residues.

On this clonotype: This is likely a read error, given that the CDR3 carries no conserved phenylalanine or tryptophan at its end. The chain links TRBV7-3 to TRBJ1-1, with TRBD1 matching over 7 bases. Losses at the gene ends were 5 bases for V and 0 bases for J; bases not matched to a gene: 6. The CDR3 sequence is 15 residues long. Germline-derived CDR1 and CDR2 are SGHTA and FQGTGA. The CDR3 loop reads CASSQKGQMNTEAFI. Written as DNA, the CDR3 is TGTGCCAGCAGCCAAAAGGGACAGATGAACACTGAAGCTTTCATT.

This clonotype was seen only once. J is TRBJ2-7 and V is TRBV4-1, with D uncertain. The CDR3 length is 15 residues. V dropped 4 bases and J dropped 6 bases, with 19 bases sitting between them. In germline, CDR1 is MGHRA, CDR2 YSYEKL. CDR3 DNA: TGCGCCAGCAGCCCTTCCGGCGCAAGAGCTGGCGAGCAGTACTTC. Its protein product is CASSPSGARAGEQYF.

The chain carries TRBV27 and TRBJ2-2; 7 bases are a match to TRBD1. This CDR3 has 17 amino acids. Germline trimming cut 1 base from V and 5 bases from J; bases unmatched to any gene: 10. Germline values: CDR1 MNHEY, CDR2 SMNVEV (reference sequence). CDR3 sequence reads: CASSLFPGTALTGELFF. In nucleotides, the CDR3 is TGTGCCAGCAGTTTATTCCCTGGGACAGCCCTGACCGGGGAGCTGTTTTTT.

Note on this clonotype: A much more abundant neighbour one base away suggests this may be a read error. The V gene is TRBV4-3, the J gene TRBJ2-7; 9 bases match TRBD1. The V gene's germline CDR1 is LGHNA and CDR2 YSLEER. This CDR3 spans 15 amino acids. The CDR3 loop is CAGSQSAQGAYEQYF. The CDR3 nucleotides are TGCGCCGGCAGCCAATCGGCACAGGGGGCTTACGAGCAGTACTTC.

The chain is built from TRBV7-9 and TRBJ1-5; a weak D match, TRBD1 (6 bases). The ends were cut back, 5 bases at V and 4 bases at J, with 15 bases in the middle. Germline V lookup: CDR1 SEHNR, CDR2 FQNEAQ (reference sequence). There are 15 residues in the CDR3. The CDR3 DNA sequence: TGTGCCAGCAGCCCGAGCTGGGGACAAAATCAGCCCCAGCATTTT. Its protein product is CASSPSWGQNQPQHF.

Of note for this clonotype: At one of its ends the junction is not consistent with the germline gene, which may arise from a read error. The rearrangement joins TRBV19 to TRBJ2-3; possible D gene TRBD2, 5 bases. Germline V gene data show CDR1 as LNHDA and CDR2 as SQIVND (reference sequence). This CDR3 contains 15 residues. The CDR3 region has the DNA TGTGCCAGTAGTCCTCAGGACTTGGGCGTAGATACGCAATATTTT. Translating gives CASSPQDLGVDTQYF. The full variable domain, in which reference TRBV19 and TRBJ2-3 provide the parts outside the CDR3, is DGGITQSPKYLFRKEGQNVTLSCEQNLNHDAMYWYRQDPGQGLRLIYYSQIVNDFQKGDIAEGYSVSREKKESFPLTVTSAQKNPTAFYLCASSPQDLGVDTQYFGPGTRLTVL.

The CDR3 spells CASSSPDRAWEQYF. The CDR3 DNA sequence: TGTGCCAGCAGCTCTCCGGACAGGGCGTGGGAGCAGTACTTC. This rearrangement joins TRBV7-9 to TRBJ2-7; the match to TRBD1 covers 8 bases. J gave up 7 bases and V 4 bases, and 9 bases lay outside the gene matches. CDR1 and CDR2 (germline): SEHNR, FQNEAQ (reference sequence). The CDR3 runs 14 residues. The whole variable domain, remainder taken from reference TRBV7-9 and TRBJ2-7, is DTGVSQNPRHKITKRGQNVTFRCDPISEHNRLYWYRQTLGQGPEFLTYFQNEAQLEKSRLLSDRFSAERPKGSFSTLEIQRTEQGDSAMYLCASSSPDRAWEQYFGPGTRLTVT.

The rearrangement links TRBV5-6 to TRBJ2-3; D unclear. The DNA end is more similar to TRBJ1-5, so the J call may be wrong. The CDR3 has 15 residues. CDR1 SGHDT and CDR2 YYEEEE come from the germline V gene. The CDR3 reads CASSGEVGSTDTQHF. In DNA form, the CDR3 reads TGTGCCAGCAGCGGGGAGGTCGGAAGCACAGATACGCAGCATTTT.

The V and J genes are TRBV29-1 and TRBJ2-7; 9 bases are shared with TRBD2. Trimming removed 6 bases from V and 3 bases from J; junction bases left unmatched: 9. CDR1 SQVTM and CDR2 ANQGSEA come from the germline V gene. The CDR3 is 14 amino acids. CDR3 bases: TGCAGCGTGAACCTAGCGGGACATGTCTACGAGCAGTACTTC. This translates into CSVNLAGHVYEQYF.

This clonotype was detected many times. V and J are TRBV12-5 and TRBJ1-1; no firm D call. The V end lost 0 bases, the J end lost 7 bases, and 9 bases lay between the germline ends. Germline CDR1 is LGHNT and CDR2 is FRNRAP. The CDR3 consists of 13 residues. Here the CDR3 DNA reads TGTGCTAGTGGTTTGGTATCTGGGATTGAAGCTTTCTTT. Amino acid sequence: CASGLVSGIEAFF.

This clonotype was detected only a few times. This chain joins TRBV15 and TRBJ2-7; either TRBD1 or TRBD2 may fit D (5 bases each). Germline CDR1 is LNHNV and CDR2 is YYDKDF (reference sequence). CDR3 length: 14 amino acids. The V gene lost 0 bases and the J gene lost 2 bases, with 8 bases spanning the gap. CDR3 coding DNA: TGTGCCACCAGCAGAGATCTGGGGGCCTACGAGCAGTACTTC. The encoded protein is CATSRDLGAYEQYF. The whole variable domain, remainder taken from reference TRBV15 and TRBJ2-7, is DAMVIQNPRYQVTQFGKPVTLSCSQTLNHNVMYWYQQKSSQAPKLLFHYYDKDFNNEADTPDNFQSRRPNTSFCFLDIRSPGLGDTAMYLCATSRDLGAYEQYFGPGTRLTVT.